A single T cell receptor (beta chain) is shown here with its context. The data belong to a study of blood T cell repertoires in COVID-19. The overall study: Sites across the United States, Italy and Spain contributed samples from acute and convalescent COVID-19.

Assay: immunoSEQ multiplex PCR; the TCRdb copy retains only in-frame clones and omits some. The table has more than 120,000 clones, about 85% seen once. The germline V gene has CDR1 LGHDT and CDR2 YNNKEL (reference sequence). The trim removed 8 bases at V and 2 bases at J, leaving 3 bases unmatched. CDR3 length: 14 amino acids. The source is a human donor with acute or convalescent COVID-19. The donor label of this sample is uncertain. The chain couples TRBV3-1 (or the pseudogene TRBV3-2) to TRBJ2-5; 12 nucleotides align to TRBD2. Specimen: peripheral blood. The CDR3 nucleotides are TGTGCCAGCGAAGGACTAGCGGGGCAAGAGACCCAGTACTTC. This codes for CASEGLAGQETQYF.